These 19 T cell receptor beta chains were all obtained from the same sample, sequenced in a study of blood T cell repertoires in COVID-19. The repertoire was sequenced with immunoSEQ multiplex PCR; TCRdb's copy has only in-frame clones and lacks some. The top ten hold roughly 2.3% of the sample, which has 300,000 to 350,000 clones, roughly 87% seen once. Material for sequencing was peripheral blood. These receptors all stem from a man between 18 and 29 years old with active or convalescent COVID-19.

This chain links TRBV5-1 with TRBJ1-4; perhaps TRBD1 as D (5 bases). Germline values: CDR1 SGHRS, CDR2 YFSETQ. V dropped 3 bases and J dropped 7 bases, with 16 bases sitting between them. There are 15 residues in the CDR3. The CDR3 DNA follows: TGCGCCAGCAGCTCCGGGGGTGAATTGGGTGAAAAACTGTTTTTT. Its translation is CASSSGGELGEKLFF. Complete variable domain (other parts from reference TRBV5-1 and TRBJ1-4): KAGVTQTPRYLIKTRGQQVTLSCSPISGHRSVSWYQQTPGQGLQFLFEYFSETQRNKGNFPGRFSGRQFSNSRSEMNVSTLELGDSALYLCASSSGGELGEKLFFGSGTQLSVL.

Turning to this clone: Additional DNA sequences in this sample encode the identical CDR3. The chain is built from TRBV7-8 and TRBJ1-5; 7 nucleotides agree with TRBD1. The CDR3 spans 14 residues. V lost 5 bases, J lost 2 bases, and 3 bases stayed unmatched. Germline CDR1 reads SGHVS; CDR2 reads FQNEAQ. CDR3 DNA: TGTGCCAGCAGCCTTGACAGGGGCAATCAGCCCCAGCATTTT. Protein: CASSLDRGNQPQHF.

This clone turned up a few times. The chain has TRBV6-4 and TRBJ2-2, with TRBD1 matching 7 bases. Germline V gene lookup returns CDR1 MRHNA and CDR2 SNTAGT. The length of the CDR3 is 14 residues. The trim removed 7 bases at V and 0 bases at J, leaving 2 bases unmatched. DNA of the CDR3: TGTGCCAGCAAAGGACAGGCGAACACCGGGGAGCTGTTTTTT. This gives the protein CASKGQANTGELFF.

The CDR3 bases are TGCGCCAGCAGAACTCGACAGGGGACCTACAATGAGCAGTTCTTC. It translates to CASRTRQGTYNEQFF. The chain joins TRBV5-1 to TRBJ2-1; 8 bases fit TRBD1. Trimming removed 5 bases from V and 2 bases from J; junction bases left unmatched: 6. The CDR3 loop spans 15 amino acids. CDR1 is SGHRS, CDR2 YFSETQ, per germline.

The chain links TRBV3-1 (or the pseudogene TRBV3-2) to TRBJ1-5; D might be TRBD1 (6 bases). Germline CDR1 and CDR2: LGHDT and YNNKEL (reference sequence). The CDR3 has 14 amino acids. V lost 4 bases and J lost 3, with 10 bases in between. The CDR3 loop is CASSLGHVNQPQHF. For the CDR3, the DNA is TGTGCCAGCAGCCTGGGACACGTCAATCAGCCCCAGCATTTT.

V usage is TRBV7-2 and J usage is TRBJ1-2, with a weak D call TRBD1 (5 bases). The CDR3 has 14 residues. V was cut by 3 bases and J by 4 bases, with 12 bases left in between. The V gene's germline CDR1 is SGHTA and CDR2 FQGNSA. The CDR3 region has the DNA TGTGCCAGCAGCTTTTCAGGGAGGCCCTATGGCTACACCTTC. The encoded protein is CASSFSGRPYGYTF.

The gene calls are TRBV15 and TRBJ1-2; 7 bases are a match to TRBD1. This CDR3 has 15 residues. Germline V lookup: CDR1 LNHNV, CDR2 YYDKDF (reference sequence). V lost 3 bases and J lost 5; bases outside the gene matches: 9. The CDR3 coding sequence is TGTGCCACCAGCAGGCAGCCGGGACAGATATATGGCTACACCTTC. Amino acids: CATSRQPGQIYGYTF.

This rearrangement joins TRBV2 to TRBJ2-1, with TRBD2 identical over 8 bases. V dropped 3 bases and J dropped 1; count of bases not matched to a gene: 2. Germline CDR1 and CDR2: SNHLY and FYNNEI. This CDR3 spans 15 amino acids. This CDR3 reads CASSDRGGSYNEQFF. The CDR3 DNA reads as TGTGCCAGCAGTGACCGCGGGGGGTCCTACAATGAGCAGTTCTTC.

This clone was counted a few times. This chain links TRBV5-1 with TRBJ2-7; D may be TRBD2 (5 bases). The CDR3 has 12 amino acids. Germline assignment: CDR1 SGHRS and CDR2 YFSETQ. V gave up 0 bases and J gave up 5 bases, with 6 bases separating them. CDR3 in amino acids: CASSLERDEQYF. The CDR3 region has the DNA TGCGCCAGCAGCTTGGAGAGGGACGAGCAGTACTTC.

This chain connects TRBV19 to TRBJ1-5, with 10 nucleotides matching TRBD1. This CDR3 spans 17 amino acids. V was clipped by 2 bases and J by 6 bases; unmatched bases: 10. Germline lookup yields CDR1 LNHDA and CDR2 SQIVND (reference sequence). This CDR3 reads CASSIRTGGFGAQPQHF. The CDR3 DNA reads TGTGCCAGTAGTATAAGGACAGGGGGTTTCGGGGCTCAGCCCCAGCATTTT.

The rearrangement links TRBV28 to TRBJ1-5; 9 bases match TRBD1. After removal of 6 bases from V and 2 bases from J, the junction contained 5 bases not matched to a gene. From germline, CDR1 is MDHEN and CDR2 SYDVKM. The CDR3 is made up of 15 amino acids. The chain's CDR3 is CASRLRQGGNQPQHF. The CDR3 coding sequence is TGTGCCAGCAGATTGCGACAGGGGGGCAATCAGCCCCAGCATTTT.

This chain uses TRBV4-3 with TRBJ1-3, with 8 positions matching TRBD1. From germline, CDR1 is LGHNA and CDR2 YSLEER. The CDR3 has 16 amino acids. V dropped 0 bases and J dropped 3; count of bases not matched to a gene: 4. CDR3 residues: CASSQDQGASGNTIYF. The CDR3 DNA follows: TGCGCCAGCAGCCAAGATCAGGGGGCAAGTGGAAACACCATATATTTT.

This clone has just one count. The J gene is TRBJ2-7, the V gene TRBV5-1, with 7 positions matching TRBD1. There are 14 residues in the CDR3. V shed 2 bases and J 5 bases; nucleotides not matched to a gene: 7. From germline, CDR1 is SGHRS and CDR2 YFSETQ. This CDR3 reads CASSLQGPMDEQYF. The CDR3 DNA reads TGCGCCAGCAGCTTACAGGGGCCTATGGACGAGCAGTACTTC.

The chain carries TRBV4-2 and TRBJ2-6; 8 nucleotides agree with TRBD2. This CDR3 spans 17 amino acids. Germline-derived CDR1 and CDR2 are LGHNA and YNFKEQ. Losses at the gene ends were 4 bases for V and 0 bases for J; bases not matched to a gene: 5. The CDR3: CASSPRGGSSGANVLTF. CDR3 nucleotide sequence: TGTGCCAGCAGCCCCCGGGGGGGGAGCTCTGGGGCCAACGTCCTGACTTTC.

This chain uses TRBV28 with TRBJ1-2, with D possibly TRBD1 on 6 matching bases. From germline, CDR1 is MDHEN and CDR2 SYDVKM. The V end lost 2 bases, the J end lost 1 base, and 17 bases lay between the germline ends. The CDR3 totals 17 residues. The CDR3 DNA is TGTGCCAGCAGTTTACCCCTCCGTAGGGGGAATAACTATGGCTACACCTTC. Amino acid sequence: CASSLPLRRGNNYGYTF.

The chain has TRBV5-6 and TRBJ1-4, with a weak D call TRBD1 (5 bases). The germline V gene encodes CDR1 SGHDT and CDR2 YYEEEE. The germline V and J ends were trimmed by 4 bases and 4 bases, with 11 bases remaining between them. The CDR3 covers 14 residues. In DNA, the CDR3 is TGTGCCAGCAGCAAACGGGGGATTAATGAAAAACTGTTTTTT. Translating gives CASSKRGINEKLFF.

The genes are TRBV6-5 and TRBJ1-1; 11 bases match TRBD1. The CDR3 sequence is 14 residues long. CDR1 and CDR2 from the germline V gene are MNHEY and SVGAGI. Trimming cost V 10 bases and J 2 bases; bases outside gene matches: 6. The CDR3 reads CATHGTGGNTEAFF. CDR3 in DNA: TGTGCCACTCACGGGACAGGGGGTAACACTGAAGCTTTCTTT.

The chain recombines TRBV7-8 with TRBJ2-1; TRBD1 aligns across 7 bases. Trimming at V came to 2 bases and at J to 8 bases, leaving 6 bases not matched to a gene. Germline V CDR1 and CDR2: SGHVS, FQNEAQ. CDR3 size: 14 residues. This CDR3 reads CASSLRTGVYEQFF. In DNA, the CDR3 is TGTGCCAGCAGCTTACGTACAGGGGTCTATGAGCAGTTCTTC.

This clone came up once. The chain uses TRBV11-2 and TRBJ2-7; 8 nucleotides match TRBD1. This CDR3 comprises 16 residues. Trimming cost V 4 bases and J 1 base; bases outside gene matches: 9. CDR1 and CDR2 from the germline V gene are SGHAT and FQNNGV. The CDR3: CASSSLPQGASYEQYF. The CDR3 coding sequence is TGTGCCAGCAGCTCCCTCCCCCAGGGGGCATCCTACGAGCAGTACTTC.